These 29 T cell receptor beta chains came from one sample sequenced in a study of post-analysis software for immune sequencing data. Overall study findings and caveats: The study found TRBV5-6, TRBV5-1 and TRBV20-1 among roughly 5 TRBV segments more frequent in patients than controls.

TCR beta libraries were prepared from cDNA with unique molecular identifiers. TCRdb re-derived calls from the PCR reads in MiXCR, one entry per CDR3 protein. Here the sample spans approximately 660,000 distinct CDR3 sequences, approximately 59% being singletons. Their antigens are not known. The sequenced sample was blood. The receptor set was obtained from a girl aged 2 to 10 with multiple sclerosis.

The rearrangement uses TRBV20-1 and TRBJ2-7, with D tentatively TRBD1 or TRBD2 (5 bases each). The V gene lost 1 base and the J gene lost 7 bases, with 14 bases spanning the gap. The CDR3 covers 13 residues. Germline CDR1 reads DFQATT; CDR2 reads SNEGSKA (reference sequence). The CDR3 region has the DNA TGCAGTGCTAGAGTAAGAGGGGCCGGGGAGCAGTACTTC. Protein product: CSARVRGAGEQYF.

This clonotype appeared once. CDR3 DNA: TGTGCCAGCAGCTTAGGGAAACTTCAGCCCCAGCATTTT. This codes for CASSLGKLQPQHF. The chain joins TRBV7-2 to TRBJ1-5, with D unclear. Trimming shortened V by 1 base and J by 6 bases, and 7 bases separated the two germline ends. CDR1 is SGHTA, CDR2 FQGNSA, per germline. The CDR3 contains 13 residues.

The chain has TRBV19 and TRBJ2-7, with 11 bases that match TRBD2. The V gene's germline CDR1 is LNHDA and CDR2 SQIVND (reference sequence). The CDR3 length is 16 residues. V lost 3 bases to trimming and J lost 4 bases; unmatched junction nucleotides: 8. This CDR3 is CASSMEVAGGRYEQYF. The DNA for the CDR3 is TGTGCCAGTAGTATGGAAGTAGCGGGAGGGAGATACGAGCAGTACTTC.

This sequence joins TRBV7-9 and TRBJ2-3; D gene uncertain. Germline CDR1 SEHNR, CDR2 FQNEAQ (reference sequence). CDR3 length equals 14 residues. Trimming stripped 7 bases from V and 2 bases from J, with 13 bases between. The CDR3 region is CASILPTPTDTQYF. CDR3 nucleotides: TGTGCCAGCATCCTACCGACCCCCACAGATACGCAGTATTTT.

The chain carries TRBV7-2 and TRBJ2-7; D possibly corresponds to TRBD2 (5 bases). Trimming took off 3 bases at V and 3 bases at J, with 12 bases between the two ends. Germline V CDR1 and CDR2: SGHTA, FQGNSA. CDR3 length equals 14 residues. Here the CDR3 DNA reads TGTGCCAGCAGCTTTGATGGACTGAGCTACGAGCAGTACTTC. Protein product: CASSFDGLSYEQYF.

The rearrangement uses TRBV6-5 and TRBJ2-1; 10 bases fit TRBD2. This CDR3 has 18 residues. Looked up from germline, CDR1 is MNHEY and CDR2 is SVGAGI. Trimming at V came to 0 bases and at J to 6 bases, leaving 11 bases not matched to a gene. The CDR3, as DNA: TGTGCCAGCAGTTACTCGATAGGTCTAGCGGGAGCGGGCAATGAGCAGTTCTTC. It yields the protein CASSYSIGLAGAGNEQFF.

The chain uses TRBV6-6 and TRBJ2-3; 11 positions agree with TRBD2. Germline CDR1 MNHNY, CDR2 SVGAGI (reference sequence). The CDR3 consists of 16 residues. The J segment lost 3 bases and the V segment lost 4 bases, leaving 6 bases of the junction unmatched. The DNA of the CDR3 is TGTGCCAGCAGTTTGACTAGCGGGGAGGGAACAGATACGCAGTATTTT. Its translation is CASSLTSGEGTDTQYF.

Regarding this clonotype: The germline gene is not matched at one end of the junction; a read error may be the cause. The chain combines TRBV25-1 with TRBJ2-3; D gene ambiguous. CDR1 and CDR2 from the germline V gene are MGHDK and SYGVNS. This CDR3 comprises 15 residues. The CDR3, as DNA: TGTGTCAGCAGTGTCGGCCCCGGAGAGGCAGATACGCAGGATTTT. Protein product: CVSSVGPGEADTQDF. Based on the CDR3 plus reference TRBV25-1 and TRBJ2-3, the full variable domain is EADIYQTPRYLVIGTGKKITLECSQTMGHDKMYWYQQDPGMELHLIHYSYGVNSTEKGDLSSESTVSRIRTEHFPLTLESARPSHTSQYLCVSSVGPGEADTQDFGPGTRLTVL.

This clonotype showed up just a few times. The chain uses TRBV6-7 and TRBJ2-3; tentative D call: TRBD2 (5 bases). TRBV6-7 is an ORF, and what it does is uncertain. With 10 bases removed from V and 5 bases from J, the gap between germline ends came to 13 bases. The CDR3 loop spans 12 amino acids. CDR3 in DNA: TGTGCCATCCCCCTAGCCGGAGATACGCAGTATTTT. Residues: CAIPLAGDTQYF.

The chain recombines TRBV5-1 with TRBJ2-7, with TRBD1 as a possible D gene (6 bases). CDR3 length equals 14 residues. V lost 4 bases and J 3 bases, leaving 14 bases between the germline ends. Germline lookup yields CDR1 SGHRS and CDR2 YFSETQ. CDR3 bases: TGCGCCAGCAGCGCTCGGGACACCAACTACGAGCAGTACTTC. Encoded protein: CASSARDTNYEQYF.

The CDR3 loop reads CASSDRSGRFSSYNEQFF. The CDR3, as DNA: TGCGCCAGCAGCGATAGGTCAGGCAGATTCAGCTCCTACAATGAGCAGTTCTTC. V is TRBV5-1 and J is TRBJ2-1; D gene unclear. The CDR3 has 18 amino acids. V gave up 4 bases and J gave up 0 bases, with 20 bases separating them. CDR1 and CDR2 (germline): SGHRS, YFSETQ.

V is TRBV6-1 and J is TRBJ2-7; 9 bases match TRBD1. The germline gives CDR1 MNHNS, CDR2 SASEGT. The J segment lost 9 bases and the V segment lost 6 bases, leaving 24 bases of the junction unmatched. This CDR3 has 18 amino acids. The CDR3 protein is CASSLSGQGDVILRAQYF. DNA of the CDR3: TGTGCCAGCAGCCTCTCGGGACAGGGCGATGTTATTTTACGTGCGCAGTACTTC.

The gene calls are TRBV4-3 and TRBJ2-7; D tentatively fits TRBD1 or TRBD2 (5 bases each). The DNA end is more similar to TRBJ2-5, so the J call may be wrong. Germline V gives CDR1 LGHNA, CDR2 YSLEER. The CDR3 has 13 residues. The CDR3 is CASSYEGKETQYF. The CDR3 nucleotides read TGCGCCAGCAGCTACGAGGGGAAAGAGACCCAGTACTTC.

The CDR3 DNA reads TGTGCCAGCAGTTACGGTCAGGGCACCGGGGAGCTGTTTTTT. This sequence encodes CASSYGQGTGELFF. The V and J genes are TRBV12-3 or TRBV12-4 and TRBJ2-2; weak D call: TRBD1 (5 bases). The CDR3 is 14 amino acids. The V end was cut by 4 bases, the J end by 4 bases, with 10 bases between.

CDR3 sequence: CAGFGQHYGYTF. For the CDR3, the DNA is TGTGCCGGGTTTGGACAGCACTATGGCTACACCTTC. The chain uses TRBV12-3 or TRBV12-4 and TRBJ1-2; a weak D match, TRBD1 (6 bases). The CDR3 loop spans 12 amino acids. V was shortened by 11 bases and J by 3 bases, with 13 bases between the two germline ends.

The chain links TRBV6-2 or TRBV6-3 to TRBJ2-2, with a tentative D call TRBD1 (6 bases). There are 15 residues in the CDR3. The germline CDR1 and CDR2 sequences are MNHEY and SVGEGT. V lost 0 bases and J lost 4, with 9 bases in between. The CDR3 DNA reads as TGTGCCAGCAGTTACTCGAGGGGGTTCACCGGGGAGCTGTTTTTT. Its protein product is CASSYSRGFTGELFF.

V is TRBV25-1 and J is TRBJ1-2; possible D gene TRBD1, 5 bases. The CDR3 has 14 amino acids. Germline V gene data show CDR1 as MGHDK and CDR2 as SYGVNS. The ends were cut back, 4 bases at V and 8 bases at J, with 17 bases in the middle. The CDR3: CASSVTGTASGYTF. CDR3 nucleotides: TGTGCCAGCAGTGTAACCGGGACCGCGAGCGGCTACACCTTC.

This chain joins TRBV6-5 and TRBJ1-2, with a weak D call TRBD1 (6 bases). Trimming removed 4 bases at V and 7 bases at J, with 16 bases between. The CDR3 runs to 14 residues. Per germline, CDR1 MNHEY and CDR2 SVGAGI. This chain's CDR3 is CASSSMTGRVGYTF. DNA of the CDR3: TGTGCCAGCAGTTCCATGACAGGACGGGTTGGCTACACCTTC.

V is TRBV20-1 and J is TRBJ2-3; D is unresolved. V was cut by 0 bases and J by 0 bases, with 10 bases left in between. Germline-derived CDR1 and CDR2 are DFQATT and SNEGSKA (reference sequence). This CDR3 spans 15 amino acids. The CDR3 DNA reads TGCAGTGCTAGAGATTCAGTTGCTAGCACAGATACGCAGTATTTT. Its translation: CSARDSVASTDTQYF.

The rearrangement uses TRBV6-1 and TRBJ2-1, with D maybe TRBD2 (5 bases). Germline V gene lookup returns CDR1 MNHNS and CDR2 SASEGT. The CDR3 runs 14 residues. Trimming took off 7 bases at V and 9 bases at J, with 19 bases between the two ends. As DNA, the CDR3 is TGTGCCAGCACCCTAGAGGGCCTGACGGGTGAGCAGTTCTTC. This sequence encodes CASTLEGLTGEQFF.

Here the CDR3 DNA reads TGTGCCAGCAGCTGGACAGGGCGGGAACACATTCAGTACTTC. Translating gives CASSWTGREHIQYF. The chain combines TRBV7-2 with TRBJ2-4, with 8 bases that match TRBD1. With V trimmed by 4 bases and J by 8 bases, 7 bases remained unmatched. The germline V gene encodes CDR1 SGHTA and CDR2 FQGNSA. This CDR3 has 14 residues.

This clonotype has more than one count but fewer than ten. In DNA, the CDR3 is TGCGCCAGCAGCCAAGTGTATCCTAGCCCAGGCGATGAGCAGTTCTTC. This encodes CASSQVYPSPGDEQFF. V usage is TRBV4-1 and J usage is TRBJ2-1; D may be TRBD2 (5 bases). V lost 1 base to trimming and J lost 8 bases, with 18 bases between them. Germline V gene lookup returns CDR1 MGHRA and CDR2 YSYEKL. This CDR3 has 16 amino acids.

J is TRBJ2-1 and V is TRBV5-6; 7 nucleotides agree with TRBD2. Germline lookup yields CDR1 SGHDT and CDR2 YYEEEE. This CDR3 has 14 residues. With V trimmed by 3 bases and J by 4 bases, 4 bases remained unmatched. The CDR3 loop reads CASSWGGYYNEQFF. The CDR3 region has the DNA TGTGCCAGCAGCTGGGGGGGATATTACAATGAGCAGTTCTTC.

This clonotype has a handful of counts. The CDR3 coding sequence is TGCAGCGTTGAAGATAGGGAAAGCACAGATACGCAGTATTTT. As protein: CSVEDRESTDTQYF. The V gene is TRBV29-1, the J gene TRBJ2-3; no definite D call. Looked up from germline, CDR1 is SQVTM and CDR2 is ANQGSEA. The CDR3 sequence is 14 residues long. Trimming shortened V by 0 bases and J by 0 bases, and 7 bases separated the two germline ends.

The chain combines TRBV20-1 with TRBJ2-1; TRBD1 is a possible D gene (6 bases). The CDR3 is made up of 17 amino acids. Between the trimmed V and J ends, which lost 1 base and 5 bases, there was a span of 21 bases. In germline, CDR1 is DFQATT, CDR2 SNEGSKA (reference sequence). CDR3: CSARVLLPGHPNNEQFF. The CDR3 DNA reads as TGCAGTGCTAGAGTTCTTTTACCGGGACACCCCAACAATGAGCAGTTCTTC.

This clonotype was seen a few times. The J gene is TRBJ2-1, the V gene TRBV9; the match to TRBD2 covers 13 bases. The CDR3 extends over 16 amino acids. J lost 10 bases, V lost 8 bases, and 15 bases had no gene match. Germline values: CDR1 SGDLS, CDR2 YYNGEE. The CDR3 sequence is CASTRTSGSPEGEQFF. As DNA, the CDR3 is TGTGCCAGTACCCGGACTAGCGGGAGTCCTGAGGGGGAGCAGTTCTTC.

The chain couples TRBV7-3 to TRBJ2-1; the D is unclear. Looked up from germline, CDR1 is SGHTA and CDR2 is FQGTGA. Trimming shortened V by 5 bases and J by 9 bases, and 14 bases separated the two germline ends. The length of the CDR3 is 13 residues. CDR3 sequence (DNA): TGTGCCAGCAGCCCGTCAGTCGACGCTGAGCAGTTCTTC. The encoded protein is CASSPSVDAEQFF. The entire variable domain, with the rest obtained from reference TRBV7-3 and TRBJ2-1, is as follows: GAGVSQTPSNKVTEKGKYVELRCDPISGHTALYWYRQSLGQGPEFLIYFQGTGAADDSGLPNDRFFAVRPEGSVSTLKIQRTERGDSAVYLCASSPSVDAEQFFGPGTRLTVL.

The V call is TRBV5-1, the J call TRBJ2-1; 11 bases map to TRBD2. V dropped 3 bases and J dropped 4; count of bases not matched to a gene: 12. This CDR3 comprises 18 residues. Germline loops: CDR1 SGHRS, CDR2 YFSETQ. As DNA, the CDR3 is TGCGCCAGCAGCTCGAATACAATAGCGGGAGGGGGTTACAATGAGCAGTTCTTC. Encoded protein: CASSSNTIAGGGYNEQFF.

Notes on this clonotype: The junction shows a germline mismatch at one end, possibly a read error. The rearrangement uses TRBV5-1 and TRBJ2-7; unclear D gene. CDR1 SGHRS and CDR2 YFSETQ come from the germline V gene. There are 13 residues in the CDR3. The CDR3 protein is CASSFGVSYEQYF. The CDR3 nucleotides are TGTGCCAGCAGTTTCGGCGTATCCTACGAGCAGTACTTC.